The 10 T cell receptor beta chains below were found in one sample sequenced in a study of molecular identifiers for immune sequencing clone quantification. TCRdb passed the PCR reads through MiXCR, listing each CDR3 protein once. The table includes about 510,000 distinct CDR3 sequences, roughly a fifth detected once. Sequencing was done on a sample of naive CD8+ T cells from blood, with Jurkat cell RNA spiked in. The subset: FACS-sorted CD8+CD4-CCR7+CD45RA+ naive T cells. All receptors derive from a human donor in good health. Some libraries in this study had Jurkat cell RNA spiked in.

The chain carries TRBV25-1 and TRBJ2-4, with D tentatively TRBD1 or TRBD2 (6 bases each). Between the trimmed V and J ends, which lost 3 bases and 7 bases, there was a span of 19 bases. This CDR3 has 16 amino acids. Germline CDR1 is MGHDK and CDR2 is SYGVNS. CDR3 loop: CASSDPKGGRGNIQYF. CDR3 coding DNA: TGTGCCAGCAGTGACCCGAAAGGGGGGCGAGGCAACATTCAGTACTTC.

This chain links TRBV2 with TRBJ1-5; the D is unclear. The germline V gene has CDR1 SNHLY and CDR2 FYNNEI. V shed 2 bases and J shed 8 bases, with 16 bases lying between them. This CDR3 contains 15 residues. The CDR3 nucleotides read TGTGCCAGCAGTGAAAGTCCCAGGCGCCAGGAGCCCCAGCATTTT. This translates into CASSESPRRQEPQHF.

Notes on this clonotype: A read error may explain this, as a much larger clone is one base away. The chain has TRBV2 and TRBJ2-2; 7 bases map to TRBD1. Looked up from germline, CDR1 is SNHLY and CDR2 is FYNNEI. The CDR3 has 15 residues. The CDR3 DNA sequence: TGTACCAGCAGAAACGACAGGGAATGGGCCGGGGAGCTGTTTTTT. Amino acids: CTSRNDREWAGELFF.

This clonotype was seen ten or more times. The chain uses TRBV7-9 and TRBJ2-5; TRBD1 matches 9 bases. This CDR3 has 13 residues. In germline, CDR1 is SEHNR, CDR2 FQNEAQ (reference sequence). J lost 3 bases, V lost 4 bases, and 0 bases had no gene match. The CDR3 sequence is CASSWDREETQYF. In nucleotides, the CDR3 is TGTGCCAGCAGCTGGGACAGGGAAGAGACCCAGTACTTC.

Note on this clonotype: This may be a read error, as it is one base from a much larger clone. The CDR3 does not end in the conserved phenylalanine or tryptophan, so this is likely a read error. DNA of the CDR3: TGTGCCAGCAGTGGGGGACTAGTCTACGAGCAGTACCTC. Translation gives CASSGGLVYEQYL. The chain joins TRBV25-1 to TRBJ2-7; 8 bases map to TRBD2. Germline V gene sequence: CDR1 MGHDK, CDR2 SYGVNS. V was pared by 4 bases and J by 3 bases, with 2 bases of the junction left unmatched. This CDR3 spans 13 amino acids.

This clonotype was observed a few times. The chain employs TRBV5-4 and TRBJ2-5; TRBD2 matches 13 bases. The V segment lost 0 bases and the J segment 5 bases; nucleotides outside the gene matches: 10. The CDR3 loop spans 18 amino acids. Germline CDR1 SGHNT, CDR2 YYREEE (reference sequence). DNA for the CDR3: TGTGCCAGCAGCTTGGTGGGCCTACTAGCGGGGGGGCACGAGACCCAGTACTTC. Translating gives CASSLVGLLAGGHETQYF.

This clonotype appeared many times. CDR3: CSARVLAGNYEQYF. CDR3 bases: TGCAGTGCTAGGGTACTAGCGGGAAACTACGAGCAGTACTTC. The J gene is TRBJ2-7, the V gene TRBV20-1; TRBD2 matches at 10 bases. The CDR3 totals 14 residues. Per the germline V gene, CDR1 is DFQATT and CDR2 is SNEGSKA (reference sequence). J was trimmed by 3 bases and V by 3 bases; bases with no gene match: 5.

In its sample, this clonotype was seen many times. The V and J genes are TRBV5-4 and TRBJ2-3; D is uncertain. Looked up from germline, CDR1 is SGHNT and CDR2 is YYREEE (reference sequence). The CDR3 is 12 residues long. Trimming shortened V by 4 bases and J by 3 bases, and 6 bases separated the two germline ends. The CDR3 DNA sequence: TGTGCCAGCAGCATAACTACAGATACGCAGTATTTT. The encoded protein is CASSITTDTQYF.

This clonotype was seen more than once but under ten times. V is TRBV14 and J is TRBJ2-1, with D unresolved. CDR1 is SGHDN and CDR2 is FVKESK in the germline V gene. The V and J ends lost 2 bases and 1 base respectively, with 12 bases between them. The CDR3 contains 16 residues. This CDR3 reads CASSQPSGPSYNEQFF. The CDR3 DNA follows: TGTGCCAGCAGCCAACCCTCAGGTCCGTCCTACAATGAGCAGTTCTTC.

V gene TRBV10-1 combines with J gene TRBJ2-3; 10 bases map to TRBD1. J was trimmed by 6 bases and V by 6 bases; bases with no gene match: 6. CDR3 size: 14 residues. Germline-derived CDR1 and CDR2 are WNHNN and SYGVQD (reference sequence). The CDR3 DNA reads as TGCGCCAGCAGCGGGACAGGGGCAGGGGATACGCAGTATTTT. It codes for CASSGTGAGDTQYF.